These 28 T cell receptor beta chains originate from one sample sequenced in a study of blood T cell repertoires in COVID-19. The data were produced by immunoSEQ multiplex PCR, yet TCRdb's version contains in-frame clones alone and is incomplete. The sample has 220,000 or so clones; around 83% are singletons. Sequences were obtained from peripheral blood. The receptors derive from a middle-aged man who had recovered from COVID-19.

The chain joins TRBV28 to TRBJ1-1; D not resolved. The length of the CDR3 is 13 residues. The V gene's germline CDR1 is MDHEN and CDR2 SYDVKM. V lost 5 bases to trimming and J lost 1 base, with 8 bases between them. CDR3 sequence: CASSPRENTEAFF. DNA of the CDR3: TGTGCCAGCAGTCCCCGGGAGAACACTGAAGCTTTCTTT.

This clone was detected only once. This chain joins TRBV9 and TRBJ2-7; 8 bases are a match to TRBD2. Trimming took 3 bases from V and 1 from J; bases not matched to a gene: 12. In germline, CDR1 is SGDLS, CDR2 YYNGEE. CDR3 size: 17 residues. The CDR3 DNA sequence: TGTGCCAGCAGCGGGACTAGCTCCTCGAAGCCGTCCTACGAGCAGTACTTC. Protein sequence: CASSGTSSSKPSYEQYF.

The chain links TRBV28 to TRBJ2-6; perhaps TRBD2 as D (5 bases). This CDR3 comprises 15 residues. The V gene lost 6 bases and the J gene lost 0 bases, with 9 bases spanning the gap. Per the germline V gene, CDR1 is MDHEN and CDR2 is SYDVKM. DNA for the CDR3: TGTGCCAGCAGACTAGACACCTCTGGGGCCAACGTCCTGACTTTC. Encoded protein: CASRLDTSGANVLTF.

The chain recombines TRBV2 with TRBJ2-5; TRBD2 matches 9 bases. This CDR3 contains 14 residues. Losses at the gene ends were 8 bases for V and 1 base for J; bases not matched to a gene: 5. Per germline, CDR1 SNHLY and CDR2 FYNNEI. CDR3 region: CASRGREGQETQYF. In nucleotides, the CDR3 is TGTGCCAGCCGGGGGCGGGAGGGCCAAGAGACCCAGTACTTC.

J is TRBJ1-3 and V is TRBV5-1, with 10 bases identical to TRBD1. CDR1 is SGHRS, CDR2 YFSETQ, per germline. This CDR3 is built from 15 residues. The V gene end was trimmed by 5 bases and the J gene end by 3 bases; junction bases not matched to a gene: 5. CDR3 region: CASRRGQGDGNTIYF. CDR3 nucleotides: TGCGCCAGCAGACGCGGACAGGGGGATGGAAACACCATATATTTT.

The rearrangement links TRBV5-4 to TRBJ2-1; TRBD2 agrees at 12 bases. CDR3 size: 16 residues. The J segment lost 3 bases and the V segment lost 4 bases, leaving 5 bases of the junction unmatched. Germline CDR1 is SGHNT and CDR2 is YYREEE (reference sequence). In DNA form, the CDR3 reads TGTGCCAGCAGCCCACGGACTAGCGGGATCTACAATGAGCAGTTCTTC. Translated, it gives CASSPRTSGIYNEQFF. Using reference TRBV5-4 and TRBJ2-1 for the parts outside the CDR3, the full variable domain is ETGVTQSPTHLIKTRGQQVTLRCSSQSGHNTVSWYQQALGQGPQFIFQYYREEENGRGNFPPRFSGLQFPNYSSELNVNALELDDSALYLCASSPRTSGIYNEQFFGPGTRLTVL.

In its sample, this clone was seen many times. The J gene is TRBJ2-1, the V gene TRBV5-1; 13 bases match TRBD2. Germline V gene lookup returns CDR1 SGHRS and CDR2 YFSETQ. The length of the CDR3 is 22 residues. Unmatched junction bases numbered 15, after V lost 0 bases and J lost 0 bases. This CDR3 reads CASSLGGKSTSGRPGSYNEQFF. The DNA of the CDR3 is TGCGCCAGCAGCTTGGGGGGAAAATCGACTAGCGGGAGGCCCGGCTCCTACAATGAGCAGTTCTTC.

This clone appeared a single time. The chain combines TRBV25-1 with TRBJ2-7, with TRBD1 identical over 8 bases. The CDR3 consists of 13 residues. The V gene end was trimmed by 6 bases and the J gene end by 4 bases; junction bases not matched to a gene: 5. Looked up from germline, CDR1 is MGHDK and CDR2 is SYGVNS. CDR3 in DNA: TGTGCCAGCAGGAGACAGGGGCTTTACGAGCAGTACTTC. This sequence encodes CASRRQGLYEQYF.

This clone was seen once. The chain employs TRBV5-1 and TRBJ2-2; 9 bases fit TRBD1. Trimming cost V 4 bases and J 5 bases; bases outside gene matches: 6. This CDR3 has 15 amino acids. Per germline, CDR1 SGHRS and CDR2 YFSETQ. The CDR3 protein is CASSEQGAWTGELFF. The CDR3 DNA reads as TGCGCCAGCAGCGAACAGGGGGCTTGGACCGGGGAGCTGTTTTTT.

The chain couples TRBV28 to TRBJ1-2; D perhaps matches TRBD1 (6 bases). CDR1 is MDHEN and CDR2 is SYDVKM in the germline V gene. Trimming shortened V by 7 bases and J by 2 bases, and 14 bases separated the two germline ends. The CDR3 has 14 residues. CDR3 nucleotide sequence: TGTGCCAGCACCCCTTGGACAGTAAACTATGGCTACACCTTC. It specifies CASTPWTVNYGYTF.

The chain recombines TRBV14 with TRBJ2-1, with D tentatively TRBD2 (6 bases). V lost 3 bases and J 8 bases, leaving 11 bases between the germline ends. Germline V lookup: CDR1 SGHDN, CDR2 FVKESK. The CDR3 has 13 residues. CDR3 protein: CASSQWRADEQFF. The CDR3, as DNA: TGTGCCAGCAGCCAGTGGAGGGCCGATGAGCAGTTCTTC. Filled out from reference TRBV14 and TRBJ2-1, the complete variable domain reads EAGVTQFPSHSVIEKGQTVTLRCDPISGHDNLYWYRRVMGKEIKFLLHFVKESKQDESGMPNNRFLAERTGGTYSTLKVQPAELEDSGVYFCASSQWRADEQFFGPGTRLTVL.

J is TRBJ2-3 and V is TRBV30; TRBD2 is a possible D gene (5 bases). Trimming pared 4 bases from V and 7 bases from J, leaving 12 bases between. Per germline, CDR1 GTSNPN and CDR2 SVGIG (reference sequence). This CDR3 is 12 amino acids long. CDR3 residues: CAWTRGRNTQYF. The CDR3 DNA reads TGTGCCTGGACGAGAGGGCGGAATACGCAGTATTTT.

CDR3: CASSYTGTGDTEAFF. The CDR3, as DNA: TGCGCCAGCAGTTACACCGGGACAGGGGACACTGAAGCTTTCTTT. This chain connects TRBV10-1 to TRBJ1-1; TRBD1 matches at 10 bases. V trimming: 5 bases; J trimming: 3 bases; junction bases outside the gene matches: 6. The CDR3 loop spans 15 amino acids. The germline V gene has CDR1 WNHNN and CDR2 SYGVQD (reference sequence).

The chain carries TRBV27 and TRBJ2-5; possible D gene TRBD2, 5 bases. Germline V gene sequence: CDR1 MNHEY, CDR2 SMNVEV (reference sequence). The CDR3 has 17 amino acids. Trimming removed 3 bases from V and 4 bases from J, with 21 bases in between. The CDR3 DNA reads as TGTGCCAGCAGTTTTTCTGCTAGGATGATCGGGGTAGAGACCCAGTACTTC. It yields the protein CASSFSARMIGVETQYF.

CDR3 bases: TGCGCCATATCGACAGGGAAAGAGACCCAGTACTTC. Translation gives CAISTGKETQYF. The V gene is TRBV10-2, the J gene TRBJ2-5; TRBD1 matches 7 bases. CDR3 length: 12 residues. Germline V CDR1 and CDR2: WSHSY, SAAADI. The ends lost 10 bases at V and 3 bases at J; junction bases unmatched: 5.

In this sample, this clone turned up a few times. V usage is TRBV9 and J usage is TRBJ2-1; possibly TRBD2 for D (6 bases). Trimming took 4 bases from V and 7 from J, leaving 15 bases between them. The CDR3 loop spans 14 amino acids. Germline values: CDR1 SGDLS, CDR2 YYNGEE. The CDR3 sequence: CASSSSAGGNEQFF. The CDR3 DNA sequence: TGTGCCAGCAGCTCTAGCGCCGGCGGAAATGAGCAGTTCTTC.

The gene calls are TRBV2 and TRBJ1-6; the D is unclear. Deletions cut 3 bases from V and 8 bases from J, with 5 bases between. From germline, CDR1 is SNHLY and CDR2 FYNNEI. The CDR3 totals 12 residues. CDR3: CASSEEDSPLHF. The CDR3 coding sequence is TGTGCCAGCAGTGAGGAGGATTCACCCCTCCACTTT.

This sequence joins TRBV6-6 and TRBJ2-7; D unclear. Trimming removed 4 bases from V and 2 bases from J, with 12 bases in between. Germline-derived CDR1 and CDR2 are MNHNY and SVGAGI (reference sequence). The CDR3 length is 14 residues. The DNA for the CDR3 is TGTGCCAGCAGTTCCCCCGGGTCCACCTACGAGCAGTACTTC. Amino acid sequence: CASSSPGSTYEQYF.

The chain uses TRBV27 and TRBJ1-2, with TRBD1 matching over 7 bases. The CDR3 has 15 residues. The J segment lost 7 bases and the V segment lost 5 bases, leaving 13 bases of the junction unmatched. CDR1 MNHEY and CDR2 SMNVEV come from the germline V gene (reference sequence). DNA of the CDR3: TGTGCCAGCAGTCCGCGTCCCCAGGGGGTTGGTGGCTACACCTTC. Protein sequence: CASSPRPQGVGGYTF.

Note on this clone: Other DNA sequences in the sample encode the same CDR3. The chain employs TRBV7-9 and TRBJ1-4; D unresolved. Germline CDR1 SEHNR, CDR2 FQNEAQ (reference sequence). Trimming took off 1 base at V and 5 bases at J, with 11 bases between the two ends. The CDR3 runs 15 residues. The CDR3 nucleotides read TGTGCCAGCAGCTTAGGCAGTGTAACGAATGAAAAACTGTTTTTT. This sequence encodes CASSLGSVTNEKLFF.

As DNA, the CDR3 is TGCAGCACGGGACAGGACCTTATGAACACTGAAGCTTTCTTT. It translates to CSTGQDLMNTEAFF. This chain uses TRBV29-1 with TRBJ1-1; TRBD1 agrees at 8 bases. Germline-derived CDR1 and CDR2 are SQVTM and ANQGSEA. With V trimmed by 8 bases and J by 0 bases, 8 bases remained unmatched. CDR3 size: 14 residues.

This chain's CDR3 is CSVRTDYNEQFF. For the CDR3, the DNA is TGCAGCGTTAGGACAGACTACAATGAGCAGTTCTTC. The chain employs TRBV29-1 and TRBJ2-1; possible D gene TRBD1, 6 bases. CDR3 size: 12 residues. Deletions cut 5 bases from V and 3 bases from J, with 8 bases between. Germline V gene lookup returns CDR1 SQVTM and CDR2 ANQGSEA.

The V call is TRBV3-1 (or the pseudogene TRBV3-2), the J call TRBJ2-1, with a tentative D call TRBD2 (5 bases). Trimming left V 1 base short and J 10 bases short, with 14 bases between. Looked up from germline, CDR1 is LGHDT and CDR2 is YNNKEL (reference sequence). The CDR3 is 14 residues long. The CDR3 reads CASSQGVGAYEQFF. CDR3 DNA: TGTGCCAGCAGCCAAGGTGTGGGAGCATACGAGCAGTTCTTC.

The chain couples TRBV19 to TRBJ2-7; 10 positions match TRBD1. The CDR3 runs to 15 residues. V lost 4 bases and J lost 4; bases outside the gene matches: 7. Germline lookup yields CDR1 LNHDA and CDR2 SQIVND (reference sequence). In DNA form, the CDR3 reads TGTGCCAGTAGTACCCGGACAGGGGGGGATTACGAGCAGTACTTC. Translation: CASSTRTGGDYEQYF.

The chain carries TRBV13 and TRBJ2-1; 13 positions match TRBD2. Trimming at V came to 5 bases and at J to 9 bases, leaving 7 bases not matched to a gene. Germline assignment: CDR1 PRHDT and CDR2 FYEKMQ (reference sequence). The CDR3 extends over 15 amino acids. CDR3 sequence reads: CASSAGLAGALEQFF. Here the CDR3 DNA reads TGTGCCAGCAGCGCCGGACTAGCGGGAGCGCTTGAGCAGTTCTTC.

The V gene is TRBV7-2, the J gene TRBJ2-7, with a tentative D call TRBD1 (5 bases). The CDR3 consists of 13 residues. V was shortened by 2 bases and J by 4 bases, with 9 bases between the two germline ends. Germline CDR1 reads SGHTA; CDR2 reads FQGNSA. The CDR3 loop is CASSLQGGYEQYF. The CDR3 bases are TGTGCCAGCAGCTTACAGGGTGGATACGAGCAGTACTTC.

The chain links TRBV7-9 to TRBJ2-1; D unclear. Trimming removed 5 bases at V and 0 bases at J, with 11 bases between. Germline V lookup: CDR1 SEHNR, CDR2 FQNEAQ (reference sequence). The CDR3 extends over 15 amino acids. CDR3 DNA sequence: TGTGCCAGCAGCCCATATTTCAGCTCCTACAATGAGCAGTTCTTC. It yields the protein CASSPYFSSYNEQFF.

J is TRBJ1-1 and V is TRBV28; D unresolved. Between the trimmed V and J ends, which lost 7 bases and 12 bases, there was a span of 21 bases. The CDR3 has 13 amino acids. Germline V gene lookup returns CDR1 MDHEN and CDR2 SYDVKM. CDR3 sequence reads: CASTPSFLATTFF. The CDR3 bases are TGTGCCAGCACCCCCTCGTTTTTAGCAACGACTTTCTTT.